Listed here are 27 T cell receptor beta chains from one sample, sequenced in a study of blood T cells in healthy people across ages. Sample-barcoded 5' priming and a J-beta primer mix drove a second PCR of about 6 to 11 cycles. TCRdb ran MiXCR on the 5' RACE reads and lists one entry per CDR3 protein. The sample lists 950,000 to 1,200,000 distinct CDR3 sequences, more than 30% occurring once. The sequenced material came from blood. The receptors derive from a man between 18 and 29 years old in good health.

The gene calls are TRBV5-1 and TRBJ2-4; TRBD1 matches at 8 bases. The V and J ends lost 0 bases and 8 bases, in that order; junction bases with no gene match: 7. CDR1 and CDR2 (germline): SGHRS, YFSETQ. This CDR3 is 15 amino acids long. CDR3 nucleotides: TGCGCCAGCAGCTTGGCGACAGGGGATGCGGACATTCAGTACTTC. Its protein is CASSLATGDADIQYF. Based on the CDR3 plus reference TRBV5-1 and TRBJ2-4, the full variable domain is KAGVTQTPRYLIKTRGQQVTLSCSPISGHRSVSWYQQTPGQGLQFLFEYFSETQRNKGNFPGRFSGRQFSNSRSEMNVSTLELGDSALYLCASSLATGDADIQYFGAGTRLSVL.

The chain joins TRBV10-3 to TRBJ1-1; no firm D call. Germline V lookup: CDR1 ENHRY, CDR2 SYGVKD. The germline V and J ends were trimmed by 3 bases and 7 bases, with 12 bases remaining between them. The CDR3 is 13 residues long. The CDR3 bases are TGTGCCATCAGTGACCCCAGTAAGAATGAAGCTTTCTTT. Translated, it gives CAISDPSKNEAFF.

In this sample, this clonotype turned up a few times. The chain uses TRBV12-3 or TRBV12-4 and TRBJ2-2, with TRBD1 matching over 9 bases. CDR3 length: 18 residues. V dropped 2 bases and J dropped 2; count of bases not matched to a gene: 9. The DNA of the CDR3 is TGTGCCAGCAGTTTAACGAGGGGACAGGGCTTTAACACCGGGGAGCTGTTTTTT. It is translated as CASSLTRGQGFNTGELFF.

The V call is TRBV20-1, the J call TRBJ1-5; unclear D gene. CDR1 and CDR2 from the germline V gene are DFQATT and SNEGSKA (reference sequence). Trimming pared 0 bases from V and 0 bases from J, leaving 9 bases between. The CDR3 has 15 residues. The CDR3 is CSARDTGSSNQPQHF. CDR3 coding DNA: TGCAGTGCTAGAGATACTGGCAGTAGCAATCAGCCCCAGCATTTT.

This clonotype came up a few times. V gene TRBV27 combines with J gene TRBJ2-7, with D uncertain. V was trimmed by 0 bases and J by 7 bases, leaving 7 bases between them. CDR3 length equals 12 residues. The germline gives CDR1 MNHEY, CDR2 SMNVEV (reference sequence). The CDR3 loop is CASSLSQTEQYF. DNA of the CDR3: TGTGCCAGCAGTTTATCTCAGACAGAGCAGTACTTC.

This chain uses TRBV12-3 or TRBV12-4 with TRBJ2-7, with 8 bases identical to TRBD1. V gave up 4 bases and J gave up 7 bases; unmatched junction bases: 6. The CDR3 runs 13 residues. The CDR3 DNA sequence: TGTGCCAGCAGTTCCGGACAGGGAAGAGAGCAGTACTTC. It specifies CASSSGQGREQYF.

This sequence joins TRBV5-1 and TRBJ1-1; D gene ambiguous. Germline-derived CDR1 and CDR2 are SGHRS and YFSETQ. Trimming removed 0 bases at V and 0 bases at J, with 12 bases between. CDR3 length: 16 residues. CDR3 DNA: TGCGCCAGCAGCTTGGAAGGCGCAGATATGAACACTGAAGCTTTCTTT. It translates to CASSLEGADMNTEAFF.

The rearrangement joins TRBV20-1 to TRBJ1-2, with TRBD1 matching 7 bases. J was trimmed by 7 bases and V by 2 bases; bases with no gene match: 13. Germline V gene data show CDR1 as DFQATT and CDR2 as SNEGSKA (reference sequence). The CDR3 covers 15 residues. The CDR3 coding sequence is TGCAGTGCTAGACGGACAGGTCCACCCCATCCTGGCTACACCTTC. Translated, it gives CSARRTGPPHPGYTF.

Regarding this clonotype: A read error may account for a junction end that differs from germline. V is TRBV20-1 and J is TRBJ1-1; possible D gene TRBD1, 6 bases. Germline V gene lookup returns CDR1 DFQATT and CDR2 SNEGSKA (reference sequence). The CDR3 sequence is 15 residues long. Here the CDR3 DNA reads TGCAGTGCTAGAGCCCGGGGGGCGGTGAACAGTGAAGCTTTCTTT. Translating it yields CSARARGAVNSEAFF.

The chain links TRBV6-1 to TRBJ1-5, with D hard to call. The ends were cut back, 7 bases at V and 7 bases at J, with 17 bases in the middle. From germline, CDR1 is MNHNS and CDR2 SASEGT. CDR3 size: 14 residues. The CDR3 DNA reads TGTGCCAGCATTCAAGCTATCGCGGAGCAGCCCCAGCATTTT. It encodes CASIQAIAEQPQHF.

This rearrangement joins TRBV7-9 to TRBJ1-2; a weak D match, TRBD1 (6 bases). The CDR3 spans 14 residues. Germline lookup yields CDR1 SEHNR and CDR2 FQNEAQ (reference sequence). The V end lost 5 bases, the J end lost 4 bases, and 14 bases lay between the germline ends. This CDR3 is CASSTDKGVYGYTF. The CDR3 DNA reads TGTGCCAGCAGCACCGACAAGGGGGTCTATGGCTACACCTTC.

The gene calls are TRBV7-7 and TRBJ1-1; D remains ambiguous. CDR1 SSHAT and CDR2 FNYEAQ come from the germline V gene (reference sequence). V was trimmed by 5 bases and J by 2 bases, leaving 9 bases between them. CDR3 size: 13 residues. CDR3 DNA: TGTGCCAGCAGCCCTAATATAAACACTGAAGCTTTCTTT. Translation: CASSPNINTEAFF. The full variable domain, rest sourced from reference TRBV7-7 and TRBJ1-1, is GAGVSQSPRYKVTKRGQDVTLRCDPISSHATLYWYQQALGQGPEFLTYFNYEAQPDKSGLPSDRFSAERPEGSISTLTIQRTEQRDSAMYRCASSPNINTEAFFGQGTRLTVV.

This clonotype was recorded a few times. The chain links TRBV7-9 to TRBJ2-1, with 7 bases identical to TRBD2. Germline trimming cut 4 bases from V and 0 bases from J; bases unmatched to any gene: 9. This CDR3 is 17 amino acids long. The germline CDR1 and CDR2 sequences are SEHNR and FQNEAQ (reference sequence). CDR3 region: CASSSGDYEGSYNEQFF. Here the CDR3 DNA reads TGTGCCAGCAGCTCTGGGGACTACGAAGGCTCCTACAATGAGCAGTTCTTC.

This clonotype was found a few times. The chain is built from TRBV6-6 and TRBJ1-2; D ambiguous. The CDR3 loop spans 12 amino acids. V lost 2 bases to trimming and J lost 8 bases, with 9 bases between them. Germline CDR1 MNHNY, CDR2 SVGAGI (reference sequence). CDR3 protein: CASSYDNLGYTF. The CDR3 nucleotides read TGTGCCAGCAGTTACGATAATCTAGGCTACACCTTC.

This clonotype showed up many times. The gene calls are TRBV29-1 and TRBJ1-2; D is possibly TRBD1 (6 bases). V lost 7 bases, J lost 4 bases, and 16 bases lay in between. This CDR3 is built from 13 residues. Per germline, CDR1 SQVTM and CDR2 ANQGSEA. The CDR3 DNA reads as TGCAGCGATACGACAGGCAGAGCCTATGGCTACACCTTC. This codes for CSDTTGRAYGYTF.

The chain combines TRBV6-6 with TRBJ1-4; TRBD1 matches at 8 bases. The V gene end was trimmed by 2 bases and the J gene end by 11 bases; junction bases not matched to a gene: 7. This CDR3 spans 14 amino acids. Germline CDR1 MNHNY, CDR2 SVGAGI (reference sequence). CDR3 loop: CASSYRQRDRKLFF. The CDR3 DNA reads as TGTGCCAGCAGTTACCGTCAGAGGGACAGGAAACTGTTTTTT.

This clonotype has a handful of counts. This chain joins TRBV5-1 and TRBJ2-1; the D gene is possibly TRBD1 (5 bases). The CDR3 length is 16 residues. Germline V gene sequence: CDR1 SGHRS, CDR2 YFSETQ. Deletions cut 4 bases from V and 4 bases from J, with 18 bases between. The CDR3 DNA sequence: TGCGCCAGCAGCCCACCGCCCAGGGTACAGTACAATGAGCAGTTCTTC. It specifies CASSPPPRVQYNEQFF.

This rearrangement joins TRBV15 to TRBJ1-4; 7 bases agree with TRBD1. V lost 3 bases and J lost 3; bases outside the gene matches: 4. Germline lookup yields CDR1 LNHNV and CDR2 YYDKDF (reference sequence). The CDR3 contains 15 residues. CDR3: CATSSHRGSNEKLFF. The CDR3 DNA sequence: TGTGCCACCAGCAGCCACAGGGGATCTAATGAAAAACTGTTTTTT.

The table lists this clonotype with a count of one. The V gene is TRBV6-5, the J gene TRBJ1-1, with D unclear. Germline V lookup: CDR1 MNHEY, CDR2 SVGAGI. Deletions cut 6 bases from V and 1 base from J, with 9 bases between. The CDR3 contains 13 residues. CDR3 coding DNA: TGTGCCAGCAGGCTACGAGCGAACACTGAAGCTTTCTTT. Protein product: CASRLRANTEAFF.

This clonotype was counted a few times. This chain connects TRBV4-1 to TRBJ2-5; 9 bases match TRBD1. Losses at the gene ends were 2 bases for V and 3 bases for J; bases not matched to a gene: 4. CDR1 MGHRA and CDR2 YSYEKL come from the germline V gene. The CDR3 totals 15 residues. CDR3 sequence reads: CASSQYRDREETQYF. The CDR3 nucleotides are TGCGCCAGCAGCCAATACCGGGACAGGGAAGAGACCCAGTACTTC.

The CDR3: CASSYTTNEKLFF. In DNA form, the CDR3 reads TGTGCCAGCAGTTACACAACTAATGAAAAACTGTTTTTT. The V gene is TRBV7-9, the J gene TRBJ1-4; D remains unclear. The V end was cut by 6 bases, the J end by 0 bases, with 5 bases between. The CDR3 extends over 13 amino acids. Germline V gene lookup returns CDR1 SEHNR and CDR2 FQNEAQ (reference sequence).

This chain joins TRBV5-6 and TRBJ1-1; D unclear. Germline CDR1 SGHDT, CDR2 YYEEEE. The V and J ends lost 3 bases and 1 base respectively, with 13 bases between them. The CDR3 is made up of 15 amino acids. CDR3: CASSSREQPNTEAFF. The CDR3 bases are TGTGCCAGCAGCTCGAGGGAACAGCCGAACACTGAAGCTTTCTTT.

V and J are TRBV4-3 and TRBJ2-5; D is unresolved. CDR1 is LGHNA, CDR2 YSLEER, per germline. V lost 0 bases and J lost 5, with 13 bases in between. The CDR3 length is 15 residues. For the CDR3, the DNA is TGCGCCAGCAGCCAAGATGGTCGGAGTGGGGAGACCCAGTACTTC. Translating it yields CASSQDGRSGETQYF.

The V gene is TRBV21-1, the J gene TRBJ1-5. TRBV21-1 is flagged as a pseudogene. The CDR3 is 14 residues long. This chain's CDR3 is CASTRRSPAWPQHF. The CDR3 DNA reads TGTGCCAGCACCCGGCGGTCTCCCGCGTGGCCCCAGCATTTT.

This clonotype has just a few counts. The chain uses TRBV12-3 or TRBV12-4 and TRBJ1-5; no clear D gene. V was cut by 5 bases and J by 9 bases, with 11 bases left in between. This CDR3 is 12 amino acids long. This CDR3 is CASSNIAMPQHF. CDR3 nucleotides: TGTGCCAGCAGTAACATAGCGATGCCCCAGCATTTT.

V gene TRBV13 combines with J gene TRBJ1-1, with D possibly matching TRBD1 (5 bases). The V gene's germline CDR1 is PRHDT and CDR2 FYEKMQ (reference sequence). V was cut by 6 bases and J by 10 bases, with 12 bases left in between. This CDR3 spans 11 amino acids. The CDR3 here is CASSRGAGAFF. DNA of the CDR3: TGTGCCAGCAGTCGGGGCGCGGGAGCTTTCTTT.

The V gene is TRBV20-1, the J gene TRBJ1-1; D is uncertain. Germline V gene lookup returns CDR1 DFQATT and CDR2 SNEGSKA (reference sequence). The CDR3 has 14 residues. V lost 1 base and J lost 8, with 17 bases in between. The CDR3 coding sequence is TGCAGTGCTAGAGCCCCGGACTCCTACTGGGAAGCTTTCTTT. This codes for CSARAPDSYWEAFF.